A single sample is the source of the 15 T cell receptor beta chains below, sequenced in a study of shared clonotypes between healthy human individuals. Generated by immunoSEQ multiplex PCR, the TCRdb table keeps only in-frame clones and is missing some. The sample shows approximately 700,000 clones, roughly 73% of them seen only once. Sequenced sample: memory CD4+ T cells sorted from blood. Subset specified: CD45RA-negative fraction. The source is a woman aged 30 to 39 in good health.

J is TRBJ1-2 and V is TRBV7-2; perhaps TRBD1 as D (6 bases). The CDR3 covers 15 residues. V was pared by 5 bases and J by 3 bases, with 16 bases between. Germline lookup yields CDR1 SGHTA and CDR2 FQGNSA. CDR3 bases: TGTGCCAGCAGCCCTATGGGGGAGGGGGACTATGGCTACACCTTC. Amino acids: CASSPMGEGDYGYTF.

This chain uses TRBV19 with TRBJ1-5; the match to TRBD1 covers 9 bases. Looked up from germline, CDR1 is LNHDA and CDR2 is SQIVND (reference sequence). V trimming: 7 bases; J trimming: 6 bases; junction bases outside the gene matches: 10. This CDR3 region has 15 residues. The DNA of the CDR3 is TGTGCCAGTAAGGAGGACAGGGGAGATGCTCAGCCCCAGCATTTT. Translated, it gives CASKEDRGDAQPQHF. The full variable domain, with the rest looked up from reference TRBV19 and TRBJ1-5, is DGGITQSPKYLFRKEGQNVTLSCEQNLNHDAMYWYRQDPGQGLRLIYYSQIVNDFQKGDIAEGYSVSREKKESFPLTVTSAQKNPTAFYLCASKEDRGDAQPQHFGDGTRLSIL.

The rearrangement uses TRBV10-3 and TRBJ2-1, with TRBD2 identical over 10 bases. This CDR3 has 18 amino acids. With V trimmed by 6 bases and J by 6 bases, 17 bases remained unmatched. Germline values: CDR1 ENHRY, CDR2 SYGVKD. The DNA for the CDR3 is TGTGCCATCAGGGGCGACGTAATTCTAGCGGGAGAGGGCAATGAGCAGTTCTTC. This encodes CAIRGDVILAGEGNEQFF.

The chain couples TRBV2 to TRBJ2-1; D is possibly TRBD2 (6 bases). The CDR3 loop spans 14 amino acids. Trimming took off 7 bases at V and 4 bases at J, with 14 bases between the two ends. Germline lookup yields CDR1 SNHLY and CDR2 FYNNEI. The CDR3 DNA is TGTGCCAGCAAATCGCGGGACTTATACAATGAGCAGTTCTTC. It encodes CASKSRDLYNEQFF.

J is TRBJ2-2 and V is TRBV6-5, with TRBD2 matching 8 bases. Trimming cost V 0 bases and J 4 bases; bases outside gene matches: 1. The CDR3 runs 15 residues. In germline, CDR1 is MNHEY, CDR2 SVGAGI. The CDR3 protein is CASSYSTSVTGELFF. CDR3 DNA: TGTGCCAGCAGTTACTCGACTAGCGTCACCGGGGAGCTGTTTTTT.

For the CDR3, the DNA is TGTGCCAGCAGCTTAGGATCGTATCCTGCAACTAATGAAAAACTGTTTTTT. Its translation is CASSLGSYPATNEKLFF. V usage is TRBV11-2 and J usage is TRBJ1-4, with D hard to call. In germline, CDR1 is SGHAT, CDR2 FQNNGV. The CDR3 is 17 amino acids. Trimming pared 1 base from V and 0 bases from J, leaving 12 bases between.

V and J are TRBV25-1 and TRBJ2-1; the D is unclear. The CDR3 runs to 13 residues. Germline CDR1 reads MGHDK; CDR2 reads SYGVNS. V lost 6 bases, J lost 8 bases, and 14 bases lay in between. CDR3 protein: CASRSLRRDEQFF. CDR3 bases: TGTGCCAGCAGATCCCTACGAAGGGATGAGCAGTTCTTC.

The J gene is TRBJ2-7, the V gene TRBV7-2, with a possible D match to TRBD1 (7 bases). The CDR3 totals 16 residues. Trimming stripped 1 base from V and 0 bases from J, with 13 bases between. Germline V gives CDR1 SGHTA, CDR2 FQGNSA. CDR3: CASSLVSGGNSYEQYF. CDR3 coding DNA: TGTGCCAGCAGCTTAGTCTCAGGGGGGAACTCCTACGAGCAGTACTTC.

CDR3 in amino acids: CASTNTGGSTGELFF. CDR3 coding DNA: TGCGCCAGCACCAACACAGGGGGCAGCACCGGGGAGCTGTTTTTT. V gene TRBV5-1 combines with J gene TRBJ2-2, with TRBD1 matching 9 bases. The length of the CDR3 is 15 residues. V dropped 6 bases and J dropped 4; count of bases not matched to a gene: 7. In germline, CDR1 is SGHRS, CDR2 YFSETQ.

CDR3 in DNA: TGCGCCAGCAGCTTGCTAGCGGGCGAGCAGTACTTC. Amino acids: CASSLLAGEQYF. V and J are TRBV5-1 and TRBJ2-7; 8 bases align to TRBD2. Per the germline V gene, CDR1 is SGHRS and CDR2 is YFSETQ. The CDR3 has 12 residues. J gave up 6 bases and V 1 base, and 0 bases lay outside the gene matches. The full variable domain, its missing parts supplied by reference TRBV5-1 and TRBJ2-7, is KAGVTQTPRYLIKTRGQQVTLSCSPISGHRSVSWYQQTPGQGLQFLFEYFSETQRNKGNFPGRFSGRQFSNSRSEMNVSTLELGDSALYLCASSLLAGEQYFGPGTRLTVT.

The rearrangement links TRBV5-4 to TRBJ1-2; 7 bases align to TRBD1. V shed 2 bases and J 4 bases; nucleotides not matched to a gene: 2. Germline V gene sequence: CDR1 SGHNT, CDR2 YYREEE (reference sequence). The CDR3 is 13 residues long. CDR3 protein: CASSFGDSYGYTF. In DNA, the CDR3 is TGTGCCAGCAGCTTTGGGGACAGCTATGGCTACACCTTC.

This chain uses TRBV28 with TRBJ1-2; D gene unclear. The CDR3 spans 13 residues. The V gene lost 6 bases and the J gene lost 8 bases, with 16 bases spanning the gap. CDR1 is MDHEN and CDR2 is SYDVKM in the germline V gene. This CDR3 is CASSRPVTRGYTF. CDR3 in DNA: TGTGCCAGCAGCCGCCCTGTAACGAGAGGCTACACCTTC.

A word on this clone: This sequence may be a read error, since a much larger clone differs from it by one base. The chain joins TRBV7-2 to TRBJ2-1; possibly TRBD2 for D (6 bases). The CDR3 covers 15 residues. Trimming stripped 2 bases from V and 0 bases from J, with 8 bases between. Germline V gene lookup returns CDR1 SGHTA and CDR2 FQGNSA. As DNA, the CDR3 is TGTGCCAGCAGCTTATACGGGAGCTCCTACAATGAGCAGTTCTTC. As protein: CASSLYGSSYNEQFF.

This chain joins TRBV10-3 and TRBJ2-3, with 7 bases fitting TRBD2. The CDR3 spans 12 residues. Germline lookup yields CDR1 ENHRY and CDR2 SYGVKD. The CDR3: CASGISTDTQYF. For the CDR3, the DNA is TGTGCGAGCGGGATAAGCACAGATACGCAGTATTTT.

The chain carries TRBV21-1 and TRBJ1-5. TRBV21-1 is described as a pseudogene. The CDR3 loop spans 15 amino acids. CDR3 sequence reads: CASNLRGPGNQPQHF. CDR3 bases: TGTGCCAGCAACCTACGGGGACCGGGCAATCAGCCCCAGCATTTT.